This TCR beta chain was retrieved from a study of spatial heterogeneity in lung cancer. About the study: Samples were donated by 72 untreated early-stage non-small cell lung cancer patients. When follow-up PBMC samples existed, they were sequenced (at a median of about 2 years after resection). Raw-read counts averaged over ten per unique TCR and UMI combination.

Every cDNA TCR molecule received its own unique molecular identifier. Each CDR3 protein gets one entry after TCRdb re-called the 5' RACE reads with MiXCR. There are 15,000 to 20,000 distinct CDR3 sequences in the sample; approximately 8.5% occur only once, and roughly 20% lies in the top ten. This clonotype has only a few counts. The CDR3 contains 14 residues. CDR1 and CDR2 (germline): SQVTM, ANQGSEA. V dropped 4 bases and J dropped 5; count of bases not matched to a gene: 8. The time point is: blood at routine non-recurrence follow-up after resection. The sample here was PBMCs, taken at follow-up. The receptor was isolated from a male donor with early-stage non-small cell lung cancer. This chain joins TRBV29-1 and TRBJ1-5, with 7 nucleotides matching TRBD1. CDR3 sequence: CSVGPGGIDQPQHF. The CDR3, as DNA: TGCAGCGTTGGGCCAGGGGGTATCGATCAGCCCCAGCATTTT.